This is a list of T cell receptor beta chains from one sample in a study of cytomegalovirus exposure and HLA in healthy donors. Data came from immunoSEQ multiplex PCR; TCRdb stores just in-frame clones and leaves some out. The repertoire includes fewer than 150,000 clones, 70% to 85% of them detected once, and 6.5% sits in the top ten. Sequenced: PBMCs. The receptors stem from a man in his forties in good health and CMV-seropositive. Each CDR3 is given with its conserved first and last residue. The D gene is left open where the match is weak. Clone size is not always given. Where it is, it says once, few, many or a class for expanded clones.

. | . | TRBJ2-7 | TRBV25-1 | CASSSPRSYEQYF | TGTGCCAGCAGTAGCCCGCGCTCCTACGAGCAGTACTTC
TRBD2 | . | TRBJ2-7 | TRBV7-2 | CASSLVPLGRYEQYF | TGTGCCAGCAGCTTAGTCCCCCTCGGGAGGTACGAGCAGTACTTC
TRBD2 | . | TRBJ2-7 | TRBV7-9 | CASSSGTSGSDSYEQYF | TGTGCCAGCAGTTCCGGGACTAGCGGGAGTGACTCCTACGAGCAGTACTTC
. | . | TRBJ2-3 | TRBV5-4 | CASSTDGGSSTDTQYF | TGTGCCAGCAGTACAGACGGGGGTTCTAGCACAGATACGCAGTATTTT
TRBD1 | . | TRBJ1-1 | TRBV5-1 | CASSSRQGMGTEAFF | TGCGCCAGCAGCTCTAGACAGGGAATGGGCACTGAAGCTTTCTTT
. | . | TRBJ2-2 | TRBV5-1 | CASNAGITGELFF | TGCGCCAGCAACGCAGGGATCACCGGGGAGCTGTTTTTT
TRBD2 | . | TRBJ2-3 | TRBV7-3 | CASSSMGLAATDTQYF | TGTGCCAGCAGCTCTATGGGACTAGCGGCCACAGATACGCAGTATTTT
. | . | TRBJ2-1 | TRBV10-1 | CASSELGGSSYNEQFF | TGCGCCAGCAGTGAGTTGGGGGGAAGCTCCTACAATGAGCAGTTCTTC
. | . | TRBJ1-4 | TRBV28 | CASSLGGVAEKLFF | TGTGCCAGCAGTTTAGGAGGGGTTGCCGAAAAACTGTTTTTT
TRBD1 | once | TRBJ1-5 | TRBV30 | CAWSGQMPQPQHF | TGTGCCTGGTCGGGACAGATGCCTCAGCCCCAGCATTTT
. | few | TRBJ2-1 | TRBV6-5 | CASSYEAGDEQFF | TGTGCCAGCAGTTACGAAGCGGGCGATGAGCAGTTCTTC
. | few | TRBJ2-1 | TRBV9 | CASSQRPTDLNEQFF | TGTGCCAGCAGCCAACGCCCCACAGACCTTAATGAGCAGTTCTTC
TRBD1 | . | TRBJ2-7 | TRBV6-5 | CASSTTGGSYEQYF | TGTGCCAGCAGTACCACAGGGGGATCCTACGAGCAGTACTTC
. | . | TRBJ2-7 | TRBV6-1 | CASSLSSYEQYF | TGTGCCAGCAGTTTGAGCTCCTACGAGCAGTACTTC
TRBD2 | . | TRBJ2-7 | TRBV7-9 | CASTPGLGYEQYF | TGTGCCAGCACACCGGGACTAGGCTACGAGCAGTACTTC
. | . | TRBJ2-5 | TRBV10-3 | CAISEQGQETQYF | TGTGCCATCAGTGAGCAGGGACAAGAGACCCAGTACTTC
. | . | TRBJ1-5 | TRBV28 | CASRGGGSNQPQHF | TGTGCCAGCAGGGGCGGGGGTAGCAATCAGCCCCAGCATTTT
. | few | TRBJ1-2 | TRBV6-5 | CASSYSSRGNYGYTF | TGTGCCAGCAGTTACTCGAGTAGGGGCAACTATGGCTACACCTTC
. | . | TRBJ1-6 | TRBV2 | CATTRENNSPLHF | TGTGCCACCACACGGGAAAATAATTCACCCCTCCACTTT
TRBD1 | . | TRBJ1-2 | TRBV2 | CASSPVQGAGGYTF | TGTGCCAGCAGTCCCGTACAGGGGGCTGGAGGCTACACCTTC
. | . | TRBJ2-5 | TRBV5-1 | CASSLDVGREETQYF | TGCGCCAGCAGCTTGGACGTGGGTCGGGAGGAGACCCAGTACTTC
. | . | TRBJ2-3 | TRBV6-5 | CASSYGAGPSTDTQYF | TGTGCCAGCAGTTACGGGGCGGGACCTAGCACAGATACGCAGTATTTT
TRBD2 | . | TRBJ2-5 | TRBV30 | CAGSVLAEWVTQYF | TGTGCCGGGAGCGTTCTAGCGGAGTGGGTGACCCAGTACTTC
TRBD2 | . | TRBJ2-5 | TRBV5-1 | CASSLFTGGIGETQYF | TGCGCCAGCAGCTTGTTTACGGGAGGGATTGGAGAGACCCAGTACTTC
. | . | TRBJ2-3 | TRBV6-5 | CASSYGGQRGGTQYF | TGTGCCAGCAGTTACGGGGGTCAGAGGGGAGGTACGCAGTATTTT
. | . | TRBJ2-1 | TRBV15 | CATSRETLVRPNEQFF | TGTGCCACCAGCAGAGAAACCCTAGTTCGCCCCAATGAGCAGTTCTTC
TRBD1 | . | TRBJ1-2 | TRBV5-6 | CASSSTQTGVAGYTF | TGTGCCAGCAGCTCCACTCAGACAGGGGTCGCTGGCTACACCTTC
. | . | TRBJ1-1 | TRBV7-9 | CASSLVAAGDPEAFF | TGTGCCAGCAGCTTAGTAGCCGCAGGGGACCCTGAAGCTTTCTTT
TRBD1 | . | TRBJ1-4 | TRBV10-2 | CASSRTTGGEEKLFF | TGCGCCAGCAGCAGAACGACAGGGGGCGAAGAAAAACTGTTTTTT
TRBD2 | . | TRBJ2-7 | TRBV9 | CASSDGTSGSGYYEQYF | TGTGCCAGCAGCGATGGGACTAGCGGGAGTGGTTACTACGAGCAGTACTTC
. | . | TRBJ2-3 | TRBV27 | CASGWSTDTQYF | TGTGCCAGCGGGTGGAGTACAGATACGCAGTATTTT
. | . | TRBJ2-7 | TRBV5-6 | CASSLGDTYEQYF | TGTGCCAGCAGCTTAGGGGACACCTACGAGCAGTACTTC
. | . | TRBJ1-2 | TRBV2 | CASSEMRGLGYGYTF | TGTGCCAGCAGTGAGATGAGAGGTCTCGGCTATGGCTACACCTTC
TRBD2 | . | TRBJ2-5 | TRBV9 | CASSATSGRETQYF | TGTGCCAGCAGCGCGACTAGCGGGAGAGAGACCCAGTACTTC
. | . | TRBJ1-4 | TRBV5-1 | CASSLRRGSEKLFF | TGCGCCAGCAGCTTGCGAAGGGGTAGTGAAAAACTGTTTTTT
TRBD1 | . | TRBJ2-7 | TRBV6-5 | CASSTGTGFYEQYF | TGTGCCAGCAGCACCGGGACAGGTTTCTACGAGCAGTACTTC
. | . | TRBJ2-7 | TRBV7-9 | CSSSPRTDWLLHEQYF | TGTTCCAGCAGCCCCCGGACGGACTGGCTTCTCCACGAGCAGTACTTC
. | . | TRBJ1-1 | TRBV19 | CASSIKGDTEAFF | TGTGCCAGTAGTATAAAGGGGGACACTGAAGCTTTCTTT
. | . | TRBJ1-2 | TRBV21-1 | CASSKRDRGDYGYTF | TGTGCCAGCAGCAAAAGGGACAGGGGGGACTATGGCTACACCTTC
. | . | TRBJ1-6 | TRBV11-3 | CASSLGTQGYVGAYNSPLHF | TGTGCCAGCAGCTTGGGAACACAGGGATACGTAGGGGCCTATAATTCACCCCTCCACTTT